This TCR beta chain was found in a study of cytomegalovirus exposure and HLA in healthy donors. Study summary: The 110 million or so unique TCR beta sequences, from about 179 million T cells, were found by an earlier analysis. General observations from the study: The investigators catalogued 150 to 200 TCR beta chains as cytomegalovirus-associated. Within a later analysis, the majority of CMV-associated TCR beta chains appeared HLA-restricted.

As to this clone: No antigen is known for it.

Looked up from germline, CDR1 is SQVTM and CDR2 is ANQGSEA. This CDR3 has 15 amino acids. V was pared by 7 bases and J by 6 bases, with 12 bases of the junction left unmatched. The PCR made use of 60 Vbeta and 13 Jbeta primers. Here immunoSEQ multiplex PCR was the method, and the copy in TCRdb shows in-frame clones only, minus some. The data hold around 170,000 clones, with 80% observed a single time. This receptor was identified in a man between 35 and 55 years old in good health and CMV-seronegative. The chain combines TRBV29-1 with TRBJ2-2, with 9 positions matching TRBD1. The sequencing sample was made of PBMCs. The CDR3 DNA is TGCAGCGGGGGCCCCGGGACAGGGTTAGCCGGGGAGCTGTTTTTT. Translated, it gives CSGGPGTGLAGELFF.